The next 26 T cell receptor beta chains were all read from a single sample in a study of cytomegalovirus exposure and HLA in healthy donors. Researchers ran the PCR with 60 Vbeta and 13 Jbeta primers. Only in-frame clones appear in the TCRdb table, and some are missing; sequencing was by immunoSEQ multiplex PCR. This sample carries 90,000 or so clones, around three quarters of them seen once, and the ten largest clones take over 12%. Sequenced: PBMCs. The source is a woman between 45 and 60 years old in good health and CMV-seropositive.

The J gene is TRBJ2-5, the V gene TRBV19; D possibly corresponds to TRBD1 (5 bases). Judging by the DNA end, TRBJ2-7 fits better; the J call may be wrong. This CDR3 is built from 17 residues. Per the germline V gene, CDR1 is LNHDA and CDR2 is SQIVND (reference sequence). Here the CDR3 reads CASSQADLGVSTYEQYF. In DNA form, the CDR3 reads TGTGCCAGTAGTCAAGCCGACTTAGGGGTCTCCACCTACGAGCAGTACTTC.

The chain combines TRBV7-3 with TRBJ2-7, with TRBD2 identical over 7 bases. Germline trimming cut 5 bases from V and 3 bases from J; bases unmatched to any gene: 4. In germline, CDR1 is SGHTA, CDR2 FQGTGA. The CDR3 has 13 amino acids. The DNA of the CDR3 is TGTGCCAGCAGCCCCAGCGGGATCTACGAGCAGTACTTC. The encoded protein is CASSPSGIYEQYF. Drawing the rest from reference TRBV7-3 and TRBJ2-7, the complete variable domain is GAGVSQTPSNKVTEKGKYVELRCDPISGHTALYWYRQSLGQGPEFLIYFQGTGAADDSGLPNDRFFAVRPEGSVSTLKIQRTERGDSAVYLCASSPSGIYEQYFGPGTRLTVT.

This chain links TRBV28 with TRBJ2-5; 8 bases fit TRBD1. This CDR3 has 15 residues. CDR1 MDHEN and CDR2 SYDVKM come from the germline V gene. The trim removed 7 bases at V and 0 bases at J, leaving 7 bases unmatched. CDR3 in amino acids: CASTPGQGHQETQYF. The CDR3, as DNA: TGTGCCAGCACTCCCGGACAGGGCCACCAAGAGACCCAGTACTTC.

This clone is a singleton in its sample. The chain combines TRBV14 with TRBJ2-5; D not resolved. There are 12 residues in the CDR3. Germline V gene sequence: CDR1 SGHDN, CDR2 FVKESK. Trimming took 2 bases from V and 5 from J, leaving 6 bases between them. CDR3 DNA: TGTGCCAGCAGCCAATACTGGGAGACCCAGTACTTC. Translating gives CASSQYWETQYF. Full variable domain (missing parts from reference TRBV14 and TRBJ2-5): EAGVTQFPSHSVIEKGQTVTLRCDPISGHDNLYWYRRVMGKEIKFLLHFVKESKQDESGMPNNRFLAERTGGTYSTLKVQPAELEDSGVYFCASSQYWETQYFGPGTRLLVL.

V usage is TRBV5-6 and J usage is TRBJ2-1, with 7 bases identical to TRBD2. CDR3 length equals 16 residues. Germline V gene lookup returns CDR1 SGHDT and CDR2 YYEEEE. Germline trimming cut 4 bases from V and 6 bases from J; bases unmatched to any gene: 13. The CDR3 is CASSRVRDWGGNEQFF. For the CDR3, the DNA is TGTGCCAGCAGCAGAGTCCGGGACTGGGGGGGCAATGAGCAGTTCTTC.

The CDR3 sequence: CASSIAGTGNEQYF. The CDR3 bases are TGTGCCAGCAGCATCGCCGGGACAGGGAACGAGCAGTACTTC. This chain joins TRBV5-4 and TRBJ2-7, with 9 bases aligning to TRBD1. CDR3 size: 14 residues. V shed 4 bases and J 5 bases; nucleotides not matched to a gene: 7. Germline V gives CDR1 SGHNT, CDR2 YYREEE (reference sequence).

The genes are TRBV9 and TRBJ2-1; 9 bases fit TRBD2. V lost 0 bases and J lost 9; bases outside the gene matches: 7. Germline values: CDR1 SGDLS, CDR2 YYNGEE. The CDR3 is 15 amino acids. The CDR3 spells CASSVVAGVGIEQFF. The CDR3 DNA reads as TGTGCCAGCAGCGTAGTAGCGGGAGTCGGTATTGAGCAGTTCTTC. The variable domain in full, completed from reference TRBV9 and TRBJ2-1, reads DSGVTQTPKHLITATGQRVTLRCSPRSGDLSVYWYQQSLDQGLQFLIQYYNGEERAKGNILERFSAQQFPDLHSELNLSSLELGDSALYFCASSVVAGVGIEQFFGPGTRLTVL.

CDR3 region: CATSSLAGVTGELFF. CDR3 nucleotides: TGTGCCACCAGCAGCCTAGCGGGAGTTACCGGGGAGCTGTTTTTT. This chain links TRBV15 with TRBJ2-2, with 10 bases matching TRBD2. The CDR3 extends over 15 amino acids. Per the germline V gene, CDR1 is LNHNV and CDR2 is YYDKDF (reference sequence). V shed 3 bases, J shed 5 bases, and the junction held 3 bases outside the gene matches.

The chain links TRBV9 to TRBJ1-4; D might be TRBD1 (6 bases). CDR1 and CDR2 from the germline V gene are SGDLS and YYNGEE. V lost 3 bases and J lost 6, with 12 bases in between. This CDR3 region has 14 residues. The CDR3: CASSEGGTYEKLFF. The CDR3 DNA reads as TGTGCCAGCAGCGAGGGGGGGACGTATGAAAAACTGTTTTTT. The entire variable domain, with the rest obtained from reference TRBV9 and TRBJ1-4, is as follows: DSGVTQTPKHLITATGQRVTLRCSPRSGDLSVYWYQQSLDQGLQFLIQYYNGEERAKGNILERFSAQQFPDLHSELNLSSLELGDSALYFCASSEGGTYEKLFFGSGTQLSVL.

This chain joins TRBV10-2 and TRBJ2-7; TRBD1 aligns across 7 bases. The CDR3 contains 12 residues. The V segment lost 5 bases and the J segment 9 bases; nucleotides outside the gene matches: 7. Germline values: CDR1 WSHSY, CDR2 SAAADI. In DNA, the CDR3 is TGCGCCAGCAGTCTTAGACAGGGCGCGCAGTACTTC. Translating gives CASSLRQGAQYF.

The chain employs TRBV4-3 and TRBJ1-2, with TRBD1 matching over 8 bases. The CDR3 loop spans 14 amino acids. CDR1 LGHNA and CDR2 YSLEER come from the germline V gene. The J segment lost 5 bases and the V segment lost 4 bases, leaving 6 bases of the junction unmatched. The CDR3 spells CASSPGQGLYGYTF. As DNA, the CDR3 is TGCGCCAGCAGCCCCGGACAGGGTTTGTATGGCTACACCTTC.

The V call is TRBV5-8, the J call TRBJ2-2, with 8 bases lining up with TRBD1. Germline V gene data show CDR1 as SGHTS and CDR2 as YDEGEE. The ends lost 0 bases at V and 2 bases at J; junction bases unmatched: 3. The CDR3 totals 16 residues. CDR3 sequence reads: CASSLGAGGNTGELFF. Written as DNA, the CDR3 is TGTGCCAGCAGCTTGGGGGCAGGGGGCAACACCGGGGAGCTGTTTTTT.

V gene TRBV6-5 combines with J gene TRBJ2-5; 7 nucleotides align to TRBD2. The CDR3 consists of 13 residues. Germline CDR1 is MNHEY and CDR2 is SVGAGI. The V segment lost 7 bases and the J segment 5 bases; nucleotides outside the gene matches: 7. The CDR3 is CASTSTGGETQYF. DNA for the CDR3: TGTGCCAGCACCTCTACGGGAGGCGAGACCCAGTACTTC.

The V and J genes are TRBV27 and TRBJ2-7, with 13 bases identical to TRBD2. There are 17 residues in the CDR3. The V segment lost 2 bases and the J segment 3 bases; nucleotides outside the gene matches: 7. CDR1 is MNHEY, CDR2 SMNVEV, per germline (reference sequence). The CDR3 loop reads CASSLRGLAGSYYEQYF. Here the CDR3 DNA reads TGTGCCAGCAGTTTACGGGGACTAGCGGGAAGCTACTACGAGCAGTACTTC.

This clone appeared once. The rearrangement uses TRBV5-4 and TRBJ2-5; TRBD2 might be the D (6 bases). The V end was cut by 4 bases, the J end by 1 base, with 14 bases between. This CDR3 is built from 15 residues. The germline V gene encodes CDR1 SGHNT and CDR2 YYREEE (reference sequence). This CDR3 is CASSGGFGGQETQYF. The CDR3 DNA is TGTGCCAGCAGCGGGGGTTTCGGGGGCCAAGAGACCCAGTACTTC.

V gene TRBV18 combines with J gene TRBJ2-6; 9 nucleotides match TRBD1. CDR1 and CDR2 (germline): KGHSH, LQKENI. The CDR3 has 18 amino acids. With 0 bases clipped from V and 0 bases from J, the junction kept 3 bases outside the gene matches. CDR3 in amino acids: CASSPPGTGYSGANVLTF. The CDR3 DNA is TGTGCCAGCTCACCACCCGGGACAGGGTACTCTGGGGCCAACGTCCTGACTTTC. Full variable domain (outside the CDR3, taken from reference TRBV18 and TRBJ2-6): NAGVMQNPRHLVRRRGQEARLRCSPMKGHSHVYWYRQLPEEGLKFMVYLQKENIIDESGMPKERFSAEFPKEGPSILRIQQVVRGDSAAYFCASSPPGTGYSGANVLTFGAGSRLTVL.

The chain recombines TRBV28 with TRBJ1-2; D gene unclear. Trimming removed 1 base at V and 1 base at J, with 4 bases between. Germline V gives CDR1 MDHEN, CDR2 SYDVKM. The CDR3 loop spans 13 amino acids. As DNA, the CDR3 is TGTGCCAGCAGTTTATCAAATAACTATGGCTACACCTTC. Protein sequence: CASSLSNNYGYTF.

The V and J genes are TRBV11-1 and TRBJ2-7, with 12 nucleotides matching TRBD1. CDR3 length: 15 amino acids. Trimming cost V 3 bases and J 7 bases; bases outside gene matches: 7. Germline V gene sequence: CDR1 SGHAT, CDR2 FQDESV (reference sequence). Here the CDR3 DNA reads TGTGCCAGCAGCTTCTTGGGACAGGGGGCGAGTGAGCAGTACTTC. This gives the protein CASSFLGQGASEQYF.

V usage is TRBV28 and J usage is TRBJ2-6, with 7 bases aligning to TRBD1. The V segment lost 3 bases and the J segment 3 bases; nucleotides outside the gene matches: 8. The CDR3 loop spans 17 amino acids. Germline V gives CDR1 MDHEN, CDR2 SYDVKM. The CDR3 spells CASSLTGQGRGANVLTF. The CDR3 DNA sequence: TGTGCCAGCAGTTTGACAGGGCAAGGCCGTGGGGCCAACGTCCTGACTTTC. Drawing the rest from reference TRBV28 and TRBJ2-6, the complete variable domain is DVKVTQSSRYLVKRTGEKVFLECVQDMDHENMFWYRQDPGLGLRLIYFSYDVKMKEKGDIPEGYSVSREKKERFSLILESASTNQTSMYLCASSLTGQGRGANVLTFGAGSRLTVL.

This chain links TRBV5-4 with TRBJ2-3; possibly TRBD2 for D (5 bases). V was shortened by 4 bases and J by 0 bases, with 9 bases between the two germline ends. Germline CDR1 SGHNT, CDR2 YYREEE (reference sequence). The CDR3 has 14 amino acids. The CDR3: CASSLRESTDTQYF. In nucleotides, the CDR3 is TGTGCCAGCAGCCTGAGGGAGAGCACAGATACGCAGTATTTT.

The rearrangement joins TRBV19 to TRBJ2-1, with 14 bases fitting TRBD2. The CDR3 extends over 16 amino acids. With V trimmed by 4 bases and J by 8 bases, 7 bases remained unmatched. CDR1 and CDR2 (germline): LNHDA, SQIVND (reference sequence). DNA for the CDR3: TGTGCCAGTAGTAGAGGGACTAGCGGGAGTAGGTATGAGCAGTTCTTC. It specifies CASSRGTSGSRYEQFF.

The CDR3 is CASSYGGGNTEAFF. The CDR3 coding sequence is TGTGCCAGCAGTTACGGGGGGGGGAACACTGAAGCTTTCTTT. This sequence joins TRBV6-5 and TRBJ1-1, with D perhaps TRBD1 (5 bases). Germline lookup yields CDR1 MNHEY and CDR2 SVGAGI. The CDR3 sequence is 14 residues long. Trimming stripped 2 bases from V and 1 base from J, with 8 bases between.

This clone was detected only a few times. The V gene is TRBV19, the J gene TRBJ2-7, with 7 nucleotides matching TRBD1. The CDR3 runs 18 residues. Germline V gives CDR1 LNHDA, CDR2 SQIVND (reference sequence). With V trimmed by 5 bases and J by 2 bases, 18 bases remained unmatched. DNA for the CDR3: TGTGCCAGTAGTCGTAAGGAGACAGGGTTCTCTCGACCCTACGAGCAGTACTTC. It specifies CASSRKETGFSRPYEQYF.

Written as DNA, the CDR3 is TGTGCCAGTAGTATACGGGGGTCAGGGAGACTCAATCAGCCCCAGCATTTT. Protein product: CASSIRGSGRLNQPQHF. V gene TRBV19 combines with J gene TRBJ1-5, with D maybe TRBD1 (5 bases). The V gene's germline CDR1 is LNHDA and CDR2 SQIVND (reference sequence). V was clipped by 2 bases and J by 3 bases, with 17 bases between them. CDR3 length: 17 amino acids.

This clone appeared a few times. This sequence joins TRBV11-3 and TRBJ2-1, with 7 bases matching TRBD2. Germline V lookup: CDR1 SGHNT, CDR2 YENEEA. The CDR3 runs to 18 residues. J gave up 3 bases and V 5 bases, and 16 bases lay outside the gene matches. CDR3 sequence: CASSPNGLVGGGYNEQFF. The CDR3 region has the DNA TGTGCCAGCAGCCCTAACGGACTAGTTGGGGGTGGCTACAATGAGCAGTTCTTC.

The table lists this clone with a count of one. V is TRBV2 and J is TRBJ2-3, with TRBD1 as a possible D gene (5 bases). This CDR3 contains 15 residues. Germline V gene sequence: CDR1 SNHLY, CDR2 FYNNEI. V dropped 6 bases and J dropped 7 bases, with 20 bases sitting between them. Here the CDR3 reads CASRVDSDLENTQYF. The CDR3 DNA reads TGTGCCAGCAGGGTAGACAGCGACCTCGAGAATACGCAGTATTTT.